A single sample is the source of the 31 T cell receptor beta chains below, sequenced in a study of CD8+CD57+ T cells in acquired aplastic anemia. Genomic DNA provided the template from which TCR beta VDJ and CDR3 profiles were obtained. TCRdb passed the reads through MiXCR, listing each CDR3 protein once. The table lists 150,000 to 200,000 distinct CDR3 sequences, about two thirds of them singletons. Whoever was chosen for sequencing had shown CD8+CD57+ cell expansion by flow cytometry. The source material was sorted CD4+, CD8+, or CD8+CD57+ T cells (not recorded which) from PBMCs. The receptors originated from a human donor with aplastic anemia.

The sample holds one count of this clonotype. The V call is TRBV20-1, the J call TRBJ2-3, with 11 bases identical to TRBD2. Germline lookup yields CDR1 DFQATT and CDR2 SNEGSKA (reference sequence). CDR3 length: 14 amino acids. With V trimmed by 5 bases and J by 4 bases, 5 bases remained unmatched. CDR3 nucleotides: TGCAGTGCTCCGACTAGCGGGGAAGCAGATACGCAGTATTTT. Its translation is CSAPTSGEADTQYF.

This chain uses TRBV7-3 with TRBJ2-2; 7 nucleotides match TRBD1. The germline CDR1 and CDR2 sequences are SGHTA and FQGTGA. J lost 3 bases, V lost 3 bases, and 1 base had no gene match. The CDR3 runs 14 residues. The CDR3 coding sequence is TGTGCCAGCAGCTTCACAGGGGACACCGGGGAGCTGTTTTTT. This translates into CASSFTGDTGELFF.

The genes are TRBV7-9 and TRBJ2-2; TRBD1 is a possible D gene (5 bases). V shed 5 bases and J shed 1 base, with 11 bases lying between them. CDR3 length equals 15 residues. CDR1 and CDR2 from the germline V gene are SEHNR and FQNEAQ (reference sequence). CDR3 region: CASSQVQGNTGELFF. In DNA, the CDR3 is TGTGCCAGCAGCCAAGTTCAGGGGAACACCGGGGAGCTGTTTTTT. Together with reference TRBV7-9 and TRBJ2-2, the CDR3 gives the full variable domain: DTGVSQNPRHKITKRGQNVTFRCDPISEHNRLYWYRQTLGQGPEFLTYFQNEAQLEKSRLLSDRFSAERPKGSFSTLEIQRTEQGDSAMYLCASSQVQGNTGELFFGEGSRLTVL.

CDR3 DNA sequence: TGCAGTGCCGGGGGGGGGAGGGCGACCCAGTACTTC. It codes for CSAGGGRATQYF. This chain links TRBV20-1 with TRBJ2-5; 8 bases are shared with TRBD2. The CDR3 consists of 12 residues. Germline CDR1 is DFQATT and CDR2 is SNEGSKA (reference sequence). With V trimmed by 6 bases and J by 7 bases, 7 bases remained unmatched.

CDR3 coding DNA: TGTGCCAGCAGTTTTTGGGCCGAGTCTGAAGCTTTCTTT. Translation: CASSFWAESEAFF. The chain carries TRBV6-5 and TRBJ1-1; D call uncertain. This CDR3 region has 13 residues. V lost 4 bases and J 6 bases, leaving 12 bases between the germline ends. Germline CDR1 reads MNHEY; CDR2 reads SVGAGI.

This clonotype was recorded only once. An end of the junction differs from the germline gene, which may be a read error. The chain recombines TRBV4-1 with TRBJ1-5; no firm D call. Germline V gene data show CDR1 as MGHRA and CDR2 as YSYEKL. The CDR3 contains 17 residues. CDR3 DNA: TGTGCCAGCAGCCAAGTGGATATGGGATTCTCCAATCAGCCCCAGCATTTT. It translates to CASSQVDMGFSNQPQHF.

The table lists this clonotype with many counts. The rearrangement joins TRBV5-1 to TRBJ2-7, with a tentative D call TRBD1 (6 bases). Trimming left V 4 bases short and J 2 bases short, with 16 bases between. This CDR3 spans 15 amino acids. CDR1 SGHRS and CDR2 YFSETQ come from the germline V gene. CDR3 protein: CASSDPGDSAYEQYF. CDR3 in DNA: TGCGCCAGCAGCGATCCAGGGGATTCGGCCTACGAGCAGTACTTC.

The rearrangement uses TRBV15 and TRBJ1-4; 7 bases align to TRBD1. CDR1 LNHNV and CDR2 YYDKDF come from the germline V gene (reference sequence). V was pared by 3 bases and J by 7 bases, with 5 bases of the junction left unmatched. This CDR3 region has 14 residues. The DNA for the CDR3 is TGTGCCACCAGCAGGCGGGGGACAGTTGAAAAACTGTTTTTT. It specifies CATSRRGTVEKLFF. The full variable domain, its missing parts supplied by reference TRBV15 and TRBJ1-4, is DAMVIQNPRYQVTQFGKPVTLSCSQTLNHNVMYWYQQKSSQAPKLLFHYYDKDFNNEADTPDNFQSRRPNTSFCFLDIRSPGLGDTAMYLCATSRRGTVEKLFFGSGTQLSVL.

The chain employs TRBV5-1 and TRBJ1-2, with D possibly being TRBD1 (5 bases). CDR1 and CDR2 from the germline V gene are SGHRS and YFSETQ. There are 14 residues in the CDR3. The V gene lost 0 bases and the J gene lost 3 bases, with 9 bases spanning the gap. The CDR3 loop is CASSLVGGDYGYTF. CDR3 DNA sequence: TGCGCCAGCAGCTTGGTCGGGGGTGACTATGGCTACACCTTC.

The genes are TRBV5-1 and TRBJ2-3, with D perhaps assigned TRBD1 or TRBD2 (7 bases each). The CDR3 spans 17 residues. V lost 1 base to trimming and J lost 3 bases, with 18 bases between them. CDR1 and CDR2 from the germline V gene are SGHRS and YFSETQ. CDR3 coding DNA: TGCGCCAGCAGCTTGACCCCGACAGGGAGGGCGACAGATACGCAGTATTTT. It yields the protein CASSLTPTGRATDTQYF.

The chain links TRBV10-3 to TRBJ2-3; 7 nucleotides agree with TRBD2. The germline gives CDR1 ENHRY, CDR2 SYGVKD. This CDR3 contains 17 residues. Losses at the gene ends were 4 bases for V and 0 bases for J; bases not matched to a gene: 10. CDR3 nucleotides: TGTGCCATCAGTGGAACCAAGACTAGCACTAGCACAGATACGCAGTATTTT. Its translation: CAISGTKTSTSTDTQYF.

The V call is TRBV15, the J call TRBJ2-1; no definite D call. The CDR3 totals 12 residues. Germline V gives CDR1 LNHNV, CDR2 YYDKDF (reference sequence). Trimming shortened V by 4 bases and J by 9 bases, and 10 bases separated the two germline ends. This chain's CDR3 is CATSTPVGEQFF. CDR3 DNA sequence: TGTGCCACCAGCACCCCCGTCGGTGAGCAGTTCTTC.

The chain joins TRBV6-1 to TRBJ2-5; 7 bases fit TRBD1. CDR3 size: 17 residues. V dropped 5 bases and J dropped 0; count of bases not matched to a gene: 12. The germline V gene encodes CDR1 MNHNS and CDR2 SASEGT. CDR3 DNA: TGTGCCAGCAGTTACTCGAAACAGGGGATGTACCAAGAGACCCAGTACTTC. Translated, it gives CASSYSKQGMYQETQYF.

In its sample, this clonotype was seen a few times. DNA of the CDR3: TGTGCCAGCAGCTTCCAGGGAAACGCCGGGGAGCTGTTTTTT. Translation gives CASSFQGNAGELFF. This rearrangement joins TRBV7-2 to TRBJ2-2; D possibly corresponds to TRBD1 (5 bases). Trimming took 3 bases from V and 6 from J, leaving 11 bases between them. The CDR3 covers 14 residues. Germline CDR1 and CDR2: SGHTA and FQGNSA.

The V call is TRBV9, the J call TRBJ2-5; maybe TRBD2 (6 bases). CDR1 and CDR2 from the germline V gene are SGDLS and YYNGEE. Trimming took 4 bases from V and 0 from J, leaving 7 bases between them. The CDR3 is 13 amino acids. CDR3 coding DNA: TGTGCCAGCAGCCGGGACTACCAAGAGACCCAGTACTTC. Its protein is CASSRDYQETQYF.

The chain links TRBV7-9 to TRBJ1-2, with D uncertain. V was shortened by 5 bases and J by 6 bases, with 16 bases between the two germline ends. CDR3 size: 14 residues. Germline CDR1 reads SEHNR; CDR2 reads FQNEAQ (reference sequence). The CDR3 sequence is CASSPNVVADGYTF. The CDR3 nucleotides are TGTGCCAGCAGCCCGAACGTCGTCGCGGATGGCTACACCTTC.

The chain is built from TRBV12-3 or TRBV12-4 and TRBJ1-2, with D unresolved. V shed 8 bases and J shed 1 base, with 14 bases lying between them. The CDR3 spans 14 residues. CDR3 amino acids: CASCRSVVNYGYTF. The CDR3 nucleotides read TGTGCCAGCTGTCGAAGTGTTGTTAACTATGGCTACACCTTC.

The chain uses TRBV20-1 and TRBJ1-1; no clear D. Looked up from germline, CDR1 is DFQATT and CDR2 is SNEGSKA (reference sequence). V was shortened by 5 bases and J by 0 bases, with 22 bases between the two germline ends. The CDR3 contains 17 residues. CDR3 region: CSAPWGAVRMLNTEAFF. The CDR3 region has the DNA TGCAGTGCTCCTTGGGGAGCCGTCCGGATGTTGAACACTGAAGCTTTCTTT.

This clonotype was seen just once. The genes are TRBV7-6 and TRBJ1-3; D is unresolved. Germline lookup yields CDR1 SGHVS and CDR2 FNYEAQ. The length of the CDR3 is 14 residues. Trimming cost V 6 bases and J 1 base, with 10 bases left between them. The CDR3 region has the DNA TGTGCCAGCAGAAAGACGGATTCTGGAAACACCATATATTTT. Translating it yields CASRKTDSGNTIYF.

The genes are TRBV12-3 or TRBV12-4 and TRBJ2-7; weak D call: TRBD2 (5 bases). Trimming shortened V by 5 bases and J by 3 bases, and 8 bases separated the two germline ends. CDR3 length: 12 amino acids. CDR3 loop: CASSGRNYEQYV. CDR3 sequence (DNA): TGTGCCAGCAGTGGGAGAAACTACGAGCAGTACGTC.

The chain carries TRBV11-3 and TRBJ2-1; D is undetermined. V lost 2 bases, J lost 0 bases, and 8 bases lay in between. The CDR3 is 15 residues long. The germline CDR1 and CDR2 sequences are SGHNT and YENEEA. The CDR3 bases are TGTGCCAGCAGCTTACGGGTGAGCTCCTACAATGAGCAGTTCTTC. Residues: CASSLRVSSYNEQFF. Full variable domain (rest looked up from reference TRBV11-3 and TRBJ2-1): EAGVVQSPRYKIIEKKQPVAFWCNPISGHNTLYWYLQNLGQGPELLIRYENEEAVDDSQLPKDRFSAERLKGVDSTLKIQPAELGDSAVYLCASSLRVSSYNEQFFGPGTRLTVL.

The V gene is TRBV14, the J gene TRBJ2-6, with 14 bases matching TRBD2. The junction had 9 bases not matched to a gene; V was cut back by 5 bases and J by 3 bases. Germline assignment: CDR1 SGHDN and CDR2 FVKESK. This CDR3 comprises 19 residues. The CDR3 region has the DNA TGTGCCAGCAGCGTAGAGGGACTAGCGGGAGCTGTTGGGGCCAACGTCCTGACTTTC. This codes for CASSVEGLAGAVGANVLTF.

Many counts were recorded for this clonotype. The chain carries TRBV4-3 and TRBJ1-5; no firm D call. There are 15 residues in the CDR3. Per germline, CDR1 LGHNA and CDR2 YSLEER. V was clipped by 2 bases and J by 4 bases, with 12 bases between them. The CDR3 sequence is CASSQWVSGNQPQHF. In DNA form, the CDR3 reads TGCGCCAGCAGCCAATGGGTGTCGGGAAATCAGCCCCAGCATTTT.

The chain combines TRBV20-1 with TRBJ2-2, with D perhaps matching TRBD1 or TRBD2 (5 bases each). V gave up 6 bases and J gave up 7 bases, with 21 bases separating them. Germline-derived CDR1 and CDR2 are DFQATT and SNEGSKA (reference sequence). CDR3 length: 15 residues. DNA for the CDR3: TGCAGTGCCGTCAGGAGAGGGGAAGAGGACGGGGAGCTGTTTTTT. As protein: CSAVRRGEEDGELFF.

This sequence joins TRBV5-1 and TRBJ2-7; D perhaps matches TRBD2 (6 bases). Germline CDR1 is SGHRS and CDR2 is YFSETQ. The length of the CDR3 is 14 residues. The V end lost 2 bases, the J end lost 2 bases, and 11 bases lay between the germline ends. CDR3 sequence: CASSFRDWAYEQYF. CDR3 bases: TGCGCCAGCAGCTTCCGGGACTGGGCCTACGAGCAGTACTTC.

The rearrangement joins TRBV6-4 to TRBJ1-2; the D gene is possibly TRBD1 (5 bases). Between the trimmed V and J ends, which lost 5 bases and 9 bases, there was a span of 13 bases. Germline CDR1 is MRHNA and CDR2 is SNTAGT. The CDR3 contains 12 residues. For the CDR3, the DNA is TGTGCCAGCAGTTCGACAGCCCCAAGCTACACCTTC. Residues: CASSSTAPSYTF.

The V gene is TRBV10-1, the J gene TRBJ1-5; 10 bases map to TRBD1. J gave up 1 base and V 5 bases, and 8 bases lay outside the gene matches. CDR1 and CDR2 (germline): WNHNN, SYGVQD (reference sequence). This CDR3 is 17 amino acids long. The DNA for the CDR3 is TGCGCCAGCAGTTCCCGGGACAGGGGAAGAAGCAATCAGCCCCAGCATTTT. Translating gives CASSSRDRGRSNQPQHF.

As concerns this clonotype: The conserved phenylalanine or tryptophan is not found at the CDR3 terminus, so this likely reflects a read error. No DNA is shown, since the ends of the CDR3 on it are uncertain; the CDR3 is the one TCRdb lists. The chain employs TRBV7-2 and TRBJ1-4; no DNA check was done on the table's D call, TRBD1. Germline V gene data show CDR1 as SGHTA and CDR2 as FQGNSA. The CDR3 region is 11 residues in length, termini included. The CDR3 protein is CASSSQGVKVD.

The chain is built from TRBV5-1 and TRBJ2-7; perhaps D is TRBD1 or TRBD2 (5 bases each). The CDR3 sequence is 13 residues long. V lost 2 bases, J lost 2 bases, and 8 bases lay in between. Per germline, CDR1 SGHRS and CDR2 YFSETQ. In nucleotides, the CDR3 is TGCGCCAGCAGCTTTGAGGGGACCTACGAGCAGTACTTC. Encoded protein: CASSFEGTYEQYF.

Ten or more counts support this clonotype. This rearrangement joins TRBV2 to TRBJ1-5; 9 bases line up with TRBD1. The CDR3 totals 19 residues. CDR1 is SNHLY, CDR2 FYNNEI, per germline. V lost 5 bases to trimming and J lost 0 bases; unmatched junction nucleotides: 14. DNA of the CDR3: TGTGCCAGCAGTCCAAGACCCTTAGGACAGGGGATTAGCAATCAGCCCCAGCATTTT. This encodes CASSPRPLGQGISNQPQHF.

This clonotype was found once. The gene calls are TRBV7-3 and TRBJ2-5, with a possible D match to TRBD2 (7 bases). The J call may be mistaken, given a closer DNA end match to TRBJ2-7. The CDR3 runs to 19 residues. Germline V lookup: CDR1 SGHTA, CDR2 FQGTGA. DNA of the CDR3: TGTGCCAGCAGCTTAGGGCGGGGGCCACCGGTGCTGGGCTCCTACGAGCAGTACTTC. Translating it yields CASSLGRGPPVLGSYEQYF.